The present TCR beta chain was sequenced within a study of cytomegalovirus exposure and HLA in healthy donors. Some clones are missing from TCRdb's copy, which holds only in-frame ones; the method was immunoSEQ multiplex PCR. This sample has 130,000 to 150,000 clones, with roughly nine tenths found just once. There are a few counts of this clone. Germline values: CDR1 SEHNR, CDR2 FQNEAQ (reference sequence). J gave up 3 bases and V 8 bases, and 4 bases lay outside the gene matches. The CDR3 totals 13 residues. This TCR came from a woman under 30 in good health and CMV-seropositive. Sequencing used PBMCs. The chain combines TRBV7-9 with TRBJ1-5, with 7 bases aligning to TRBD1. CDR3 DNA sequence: TGTGCCAGCCAAGACAGGGACAATCAGCCCCAGCATTTT. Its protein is CASQDRDNQPQHF. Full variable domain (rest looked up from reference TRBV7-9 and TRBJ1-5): DTGVSQNPRHKITKRGQNVTFRCDPISEHNRLYWYRQTLGQGPEFLTYFQNEAQLEKSRLLSDRFSAERPKGSFSTLEIQRTEQGDSAMYLCASQDRDNQPQHFGDGTRLSIL.